This entry lists 27 T cell receptor beta chains sequenced from one sample in a study of T cells in Graves' hyperthyroidism and ophthalmopathy. Amplified regions were TCR beta CDR3 sequences from RNA transcripts. First-round RT-PCR with HTBI primers amplified the TCR CDR3 region. TCRdb processed the multiplex PCR reads anew with MiXCR; each CDR3 protein has one entry. This table has 650,000 to 700,000 distinct CDR3 sequences, about 18% appearing once. Material: blood. These receptors were taken from a man aged 50 to 60 with Graves' hyperthyroidism.

This clonotype occurred many times. The chain joins TRBV2 to TRBJ2-4; the D gene could be TRBD1 or TRBD2 (5 bases each). The CDR3 totals 14 residues. The V gene's germline CDR1 is SNHLY and CDR2 FYNNEI. V lost 3 bases and J 8 bases, leaving 14 bases between the germline ends. CDR3 amino acids: CASSDVGDTDIQYF. CDR3 sequence (DNA): TGTGCCAGCAGTGATGTGGGGGATACCGACATTCAGTACTTC.

This clonotype was counted many times. V gene TRBV28 combines with J gene TRBJ2-3, with TRBD2 matching 9 bases. Unmatched junction bases numbered 21, after V lost 3 bases and J lost 8 bases. The CDR3 runs to 19 residues. In germline, CDR1 is MDHEN, CDR2 SYDVKM. The CDR3: CASSFLITTVTRRGGTQYF. The CDR3 nucleotides read TGTGCCAGCAGTTTTCTCATCACCACAGTAACTAGGCGGGGGGGTACGCAGTATTTT.

This clonotype was found many times. The V call is TRBV6-1, the J call TRBJ2-7; D is uncertain. The germline V gene encodes CDR1 MNHNS and CDR2 SASEGT. CDR3 length equals 13 residues. V dropped 1 base and J dropped 0 bases, with 4 bases sitting between them. The CDR3 DNA sequence: TGTGCCAGCAGTGAAGGGGTCTCCTACGAGCAGTACTTC. The encoded protein is CASSEGVSYEQYF.

The V gene is TRBV19, the J gene TRBJ2-2, with 7 bases lining up with TRBD1. Trimming at V came to 5 bases and at J to 1 base, leaving 4 bases not matched to a gene. Per the germline V gene, CDR1 is LNHDA and CDR2 is SQIVND (reference sequence). The CDR3 loop spans 15 amino acids. CDR3 bases: TGTGCCAGTAGTCCGGACAGGCGGAACACCGGGGAGCTGTTTTTT. Amino acids: CASSPDRRNTGELFF.

The DNA for the CDR3 is TGTGCCAGCATTCAACAGGTTTGGGATGAAAAACTGTTTTTT. It specifies CASIQQVWDEKLFF. The chain recombines TRBV28 with TRBJ1-4; D possibly corresponds to TRBD1 (5 bases). Trimming stripped 7 bases from V and 6 bases from J, with 15 bases between. This CDR3 spans 14 amino acids. Germline CDR1 is MDHEN and CDR2 is SYDVKM.

The V gene is TRBV7-9, the J gene TRBJ2-5; no reliable D call. V lost 2 bases, J lost 2 bases, and 12 bases lay in between. Germline CDR1 reads SEHNR; CDR2 reads FQNEAQ (reference sequence). The CDR3 runs to 15 residues. The CDR3 region has the DNA TGTGCCAGCAGCTTAAAATGGCGTTTACAAGAGACCCAGTACTTC. Translated: CASSLKWRLQETQYF.

This clonotype was counted many times. This chain connects TRBV2 to TRBJ2-1; no definite D call. Trimming left V 4 bases short and J 8 bases short, with 12 bases between. The length of the CDR3 is 13 residues. The V gene's germline CDR1 is SNHLY and CDR2 FYNNEI. The CDR3 bases are TGTGCCAGCAGTGCAGGACCCGATGATGAGCAGTTCTTC. It yields the protein CASSAGPDDEQFF.

A few counts support this clonotype. This chain uses TRBV9 with TRBJ1-1; D is unclear. V was pared by 0 bases and J by 1 base, with 10 bases between. The CDR3 loop spans 15 amino acids. CDR1 is SGDLS and CDR2 is YYNGEE in the germline V gene. The CDR3 DNA is TGTGCCAGCAGCGTAGACCCAGGAGCGAACACTGAAGCTTTCTTT. Amino acid sequence: CASSVDPGANTEAFF. Full variable domain (outside the CDR3, taken from reference TRBV9 and TRBJ1-1): DSGVTQTPKHLITATGQRVTLRCSPRSGDLSVYWYQQSLDQGLQFLIQYYNGEERAKGNILERFSAQQFPDLHSELNLSSLELGDSALYFCASSVDPGANTEAFFGQGTRLTVV.

V gene TRBV2 combines with J gene TRBJ2-1; D not certain. V shed 6 bases and J shed 0 bases, with 12 bases lying between them. CDR1 SNHLY and CDR2 FYNNEI come from the germline V gene. The CDR3 sequence is 15 residues long. The CDR3 region has the DNA TGTGCCAGCAGCCCGACCCAGAACTCCTACAATGAGCAGTTCTTC. It translates to CASSPTQNSYNEQFF.

CDR3: CASSQDRGMETQYF. As DNA, the CDR3 is TGTGCCAGCAGCCAAGATAGAGGTATGGAGACCCAGTACTTC. The chain has TRBV3-1 and TRBJ2-5; D ambiguous. Germline CDR1 LGHDT, CDR2 YNNKEL (reference sequence). The V gene lost 0 bases and the J gene lost 5 bases, with 10 bases spanning the gap. The CDR3 is 14 residues long.

The rearrangement joins TRBV15 to TRBJ1-3; D not certain. This CDR3 is 15 amino acids long. V was cut by 0 bases and J by 8 bases, with 14 bases left in between. From germline, CDR1 is LNHNV and CDR2 YYDKDF (reference sequence). Here the CDR3 reads CATSRDGLLVDTIYF. The DNA of the CDR3 is TGTGCCACCAGCAGAGATGGTCTACTCGTGGACACCATATATTTT.

This clonotype was seen a handful of times. This chain joins TRBV9 and TRBJ1-1, with TRBD1 matching 8 bases. Per the germline V gene, CDR1 is SGDLS and CDR2 is YYNGEE. The CDR3 is 16 residues long. V was pared by 4 bases and J by 5 bases, with 13 bases of the junction left unmatched. The CDR3 region is CASSSHRGRGHTEAFF. The CDR3, as DNA: TGTGCCAGCAGCTCCCATCGAGGCAGGGGGCATACTGAAGCTTTCTTT. Supplemented by reference TRBV9 and TRBJ1-1, the full variable domain reads DSGVTQTPKHLITATGQRVTLRCSPRSGDLSVYWYQQSLDQGLQFLIQYYNGEERAKGNILERFSAQQFPDLHSELNLSSLELGDSALYFCASSSHRGRGHTEAFFGQGTRLTVV.

The table lists this clonotype with many counts. The chain recombines TRBV6-2 or TRBV6-3 with TRBJ2-7; D is undetermined. Trimming stripped 6 bases from V and 6 bases from J, with 21 bases between. The germline V gene has CDR1 MNHEY and CDR2 SVGEGT. The CDR3 is 15 amino acids. Here the CDR3 DNA reads TGTGCCAGCAGCCGTAGCCAACGGCGGCGTTCCGAGCAGTACTTC. This translates into CASSRSQRRRSEQYF.

This clonotype has at least ten counts. The V gene is TRBV7-9, the J gene TRBJ2-2; 10 bases are a match to TRBD2. The germline gives CDR1 SEHNR, CDR2 FQNEAQ (reference sequence). V trimming: 3 bases; J trimming: 4 bases; junction bases outside the gene matches: 5. The CDR3 covers 16 residues. In DNA form, the CDR3 reads TGTGCCAGCAGCTTGGCCCCTAGCGGGGGCACCGGGGAGCTGTTTTTT. Its translation: CASSLAPSGGTGELFF.

This clonotype was observed at least ten times. The genes are TRBV2 and TRBJ1-1; 8 nucleotides align to TRBD1. The trim removed 1 base at V and 5 bases at J, leaving 9 bases unmatched. CDR1 and CDR2 from the germline V gene are SNHLY and FYNNEI. There are 16 residues in the CDR3. CDR3 residues: CASSEDRGRIKTEAFF. DNA for the CDR3: TGTGCCAGCAGTGAAGACAGGGGGAGGATCAAGACTGAAGCTTTCTTT.

This clonotype was observed a handful of times. This rearrangement joins TRBV27 to TRBJ2-2; 15 nucleotides match TRBD2. The CDR3 covers 17 residues. The V segment lost 5 bases and the J segment 6 bases; nucleotides outside the gene matches: 7. Germline values: CDR1 MNHEY, CDR2 SMNVEV (reference sequence). CDR3 protein: CASSGLAGGPVAGELFF. Written as DNA, the CDR3 is TGTGCCAGCAGTGGACTAGCGGGAGGGCCTGTAGCCGGGGAGCTGTTTTTT.

This clonotype has ten or more counts. V is TRBV2 and J is TRBJ1-5, with TRBD1 matching 7 bases. The CDR3 consists of 15 residues. The germline V gene encodes CDR1 SNHLY and CDR2 FYNNEI. Trimming at V came to 6 bases and at J to 3 bases, leaving 8 bases not matched to a gene. CDR3 bases: TGTGCCAGCAGCCTCAGGGGGGGGCACAATCAGCCCCAGCATTTT. Encoded protein: CASSLRGGHNQPQHF.

This clonotype was observed many times. The CDR3 DNA is TGTGCCAGCATCGCTGAAGGGGTCCAGTACTTC. Translated, it gives CASIAEGVQYF. This chain connects TRBV12-3 or TRBV12-4 to TRBJ2-5; weak D call: TRBD1 (5 bases). The CDR3 covers 11 residues. V lost 7 bases to trimming and J lost 10 bases, with 13 bases between them.

For this clonotype: Being one base from a much bigger clone, this may be a read error. The V and J genes are TRBV18 and TRBJ2-5; TRBD1 matches at 7 bases. The length of the CDR3 is 14 residues. Germline CDR1 KGHSH, CDR2 LQKENI. With 8 bases clipped from V and 5 bases from J, the junction kept 11 bases outside the gene matches. CDR3 DNA sequence: TGTGCCAGCCCCCCCGGGACAGTTGTGGAGACCCAGTACTTC. It codes for CASPPGTVVETQYF.

This chain links TRBV6-5 with TRBJ2-1; unclear D gene. Trimming pared 2 bases from V and 8 bases from J, leaving 10 bases between. This CDR3 comprises 13 residues. The germline V gene encodes CDR1 MNHEY and CDR2 SVGAGI. In DNA, the CDR3 is TGTGCCAGCAGTTACGGAGCTATCGATGAGCAGTTCTTC. This codes for CASSYGAIDEQFF.

This clonotype was detected only a few times. V usage is TRBV19 and J usage is TRBJ1-2; D may be TRBD1 (5 bases). Germline V lookup: CDR1 LNHDA, CDR2 SQIVND (reference sequence). Trimming pared 1 base from V and 6 bases from J, leaving 15 bases between. This CDR3 spans 15 amino acids. This CDR3 reads CASSIGHRSAHGYTF. The CDR3 DNA reads TGTGCCAGTAGTATAGGCCACAGGAGTGCCCATGGCTACACCTTC. The whole variable domain, filled in from reference TRBV19 and TRBJ1-2, reads DGGITQSPKYLFRKEGQNVTLSCEQNLNHDAMYWYRQDPGQGLRLIYYSQIVNDFQKGDIAEGYSVSREKKESFPLTVTSAQKNPTAFYLCASSIGHRSAHGYTFGSGTRLTVV.

This clonotype was recorded a few times. This chain connects TRBV29-1 to TRBJ1-1; weak D call: TRBD1 (6 bases). The CDR3 runs 14 residues. Germline V gene data show CDR1 as SQVTM and CDR2 as ANQGSEA. Deletions cut 6 bases from V and 6 bases from J, with 20 bases between. This chain's CDR3 is CSVVVGGSLAEAFF. CDR3 coding DNA: TGCAGCGTCGTCGTAGGGGGGTCCCTCGCTGAAGCTTTCTTT.

V gene TRBV30 combines with J gene TRBJ2-2; 7 nucleotides align to TRBD2. The germline gives CDR1 GTSNPN, CDR2 SVGIG (reference sequence). This CDR3 region has 14 residues. Trimming took 4 bases from V and 4 from J; bases not matched to a gene: 6. The chain's CDR3 is CAWMMGGSTGELFF. CDR3 DNA sequence: TGTGCCTGGATGATGGGGGGGAGCACCGGGGAGCTGTTTTTT. Based on the CDR3 plus reference TRBV30 and TRBJ2-2, the full variable domain is SQTIHQWPATLVQPVGSPLSLECTVEGTSNPNLYWYRQAAGRGLQLLFYSVGIGQISSEVPQNLSASRPQDRQFILSSKKLLLSDSGFYLCAWMMGGSTGELFFGEGSRLTVL.

This clonotype appeared many times. V usage is TRBV6-5 and J usage is TRBJ1-1, with D hard to call. CDR3 length: 16 amino acids. V lost 0 bases to trimming and J lost 4 bases, with 15 bases between them. CDR1 MNHEY and CDR2 SVGAGI come from the germline V gene. The CDR3 region is CASSYSMGSPRTEAFF. The CDR3, as DNA: TGTGCCAGCAGTTACTCGATGGGCAGCCCGCGCACTGAAGCTTTCTTT.

This clonotype was found many times. Here the CDR3 DNA reads TGTGCCACCAGTGAAGGGGACAGCTCCTACAATGAGCAGTTCTTC. Protein: CATSEGDSSYNEQFF. The chain couples TRBV24-1 to TRBJ2-1; TRBD1 agrees at 7 bases. Germline CDR1 KGHDR, CDR2 SFDVKD. The trim removed 4 bases at V and 0 bases at J, leaving 2 bases unmatched. The CDR3 extends over 15 amino acids.

This clonotype occurred a few times. This sequence joins TRBV3-1 and TRBJ2-5; perhaps TRBD2 as D (6 bases). This CDR3 spans 17 amino acids. V shed 1 base and J shed 5 bases, with 20 bases lying between them. CDR1 and CDR2 (germline): LGHDT, YNNKEL (reference sequence). The CDR3 nucleotides read TGTGCCAGCAGCCAAGGGGACTTAAACCCCACTATCGAGACCCAGTACTTC. Its protein is CASSQGDLNPTIETQYF.

The DNA for the CDR3 is TGTGCCAGCAGCCAAGATTCCCCCCCTTTTGTAGGGGTATACAATGAGCAGTTCTTC. It encodes CASSQDSPPFVGVYNEQFF. The chain uses TRBV14 and TRBJ2-1; TRBD1 is a possible D gene (5 bases). V gave up 0 bases and J gave up 4 bases, with 22 bases separating them. The CDR3 runs 19 residues. Germline CDR1 reads SGHDN; CDR2 reads FVKESK.